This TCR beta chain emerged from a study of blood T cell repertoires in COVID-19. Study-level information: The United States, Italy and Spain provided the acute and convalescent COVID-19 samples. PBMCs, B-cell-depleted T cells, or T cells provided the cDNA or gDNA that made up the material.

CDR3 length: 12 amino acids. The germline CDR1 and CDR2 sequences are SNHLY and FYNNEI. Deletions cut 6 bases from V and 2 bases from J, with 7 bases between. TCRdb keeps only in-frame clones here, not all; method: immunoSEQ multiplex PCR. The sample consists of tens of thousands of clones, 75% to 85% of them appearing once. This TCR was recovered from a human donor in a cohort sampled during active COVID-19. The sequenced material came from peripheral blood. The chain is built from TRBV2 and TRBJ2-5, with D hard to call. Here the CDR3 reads CASSLNQETQYF. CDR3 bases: TGTGCCAGCAGCCTAAATCAAGAGACCCAGTACTTC.